The 31 T cell receptor beta chains reported below all come from one sample, sequenced in a study of tumor-infiltrating lymphocytes in primary liver carcinoma. Co-extraction of both nucleic acids (RNA and DNA) used about 17-31 mg of unsorted bulk tissue. The researchers produced TCR beta cDNA from approximately 550 ng total RNA with a constant-region primer. Three nested multiplex PCR rounds of slightly modified ARM-PCR generated TCR beta libraries. The opening two PCR rounds, 10 cycles each, paired TRBV1-TRBV30 forward primers with a C-beta reverse primer. TCRdb passed the multiplex PCR reads through MiXCR, listing each CDR3 protein once. This sample has about 64,000 distinct CDR3 sequences, with 71% found just once. Input material: liver tumor tissue from sampling region 4. Subset: tumor region T4, right-lateral pole. These receptor sequences come from a man aged 40-49 years with primary liver carcinoma and hepatitis B virus infection.

Concerning this clonotype itself: The CDR3 end shows no conserved phenylalanine or tryptophan, and so a read error is likely. This chain connects TRBV6-1 to TRBJ1-5; D possibly corresponds to TRBD1 (6 bases). CDR3 size: 12 residues. The V gene lost 8 bases and the J gene lost 9 bases, with 14 bases spanning the gap. The V gene's germline CDR1 is MNHNS and CDR2 SASEGT. CDR3 region: CASGRGTGPQHP. CDR3 in DNA: TGTGCCAGCGGGAGGGGGACGGGGCCCCAGCATCCT.

This clonotype was detected once. The junction departs from germline at one end; a sequencing error may be responsible. The V gene is TRBV4-2, the J gene TRBJ2-3; the D gene is possibly TRBD2 (6 bases). This CDR3 spans 15 amino acids. The germline V gene has CDR1 LGHNA and CDR2 YNFKEQ. CDR3 in amino acids: CASNTKAGLADTHYF. Here the CDR3 DNA reads TGTGCCAGCAACACTAAGGCGGGACTCGCAGATACGCATTATTTT.

The chain uses TRBV28 and TRBJ2-5; D gene unclear. The CDR3 runs to 15 residues. Germline V gives CDR1 MDHEN, CDR2 SYDVKM. Trimming left V 7 bases short and J 1 base short, with 16 bases between. CDR3 residues: CASTSHTGSQETQYF. The CDR3, as DNA: TGTGCCAGCACCTCGCACACCGGATCCCAAGAGACCCAGTACTTC.

Worth noting for this clonotype: Lacking the conserved final phenylalanine or tryptophan, this CDR3 likely reflects a read error. The DNA is omitted, as the CDR3 cannot be located on it reliably, and the CDR3 follows TCRdb's listing. The V gene is TRBV12-3 or TRBV12-4, the J gene TRBJ2-7; the table gives TRBD1 as D, unverified against the DNA. The CDR3 region is 15 residues in length, termini included. The CDR3 is CVSSMGTGGSYEQHI.

The CDR3 DNA is TGCAGCATGGTTGGTCAATCCAATCAGCCCCAGCATTTT. Its protein product is CSMVGQSNQPQHF. The chain couples TRBV29-1 to TRBJ1-5; D is unresolved. CDR1 is SQVTM and CDR2 is ANQGSEA in the germline V gene. This CDR3 contains 13 residues. V dropped 8 bases and J dropped 3 bases, with 14 bases sitting between them. Based on the CDR3 plus reference TRBV29-1 and TRBJ1-5, the full variable domain is SAVISQKPSRDICQRGTSLTIQCQVDSQVTMMFWYRQQPGQSLTLIATANQGSEATYESGFVIDKFPISRPNLTFSTLTVSNMSPEDSSIYLCSMVGQSNQPQHFGDGTRLSIL.

This clonotype was seen a single time. The chain carries TRBV30 and TRBJ2-3; D is ambiguous. CDR1 and CDR2 from the germline V gene are GTSNPN and SVGIG (reference sequence). CDR3 size: 13 residues. V dropped 4 bases and J dropped 1 base, with 9 bases sitting between them. The CDR3 bases are TGTGCCTGGACGTATCAGCGCACAGATACGCAGTATTTT. It yields the protein CAWTYQRTDTQYF.

Turning to this clonotype: One end of the junction fails to match germline, which may point to a read error. V is TRBV11-2 and J is TRBJ2-2; tentatively, D is TRBD2 (5 bases). The CDR3 extends over 17 amino acids. The germline V gene encodes CDR1 SGHAT and CDR2 FQNNGV. The CDR3, as DNA: TGTGTCAGAGGCTTAGCATTAGGAGGAGCAAACAACGGGGAGCTGTTTTTT. Its translation: CVRGLALGGANNGELFF.

The CDR3 region has the DNA TGTGCCAGCAGTGTCGCTAGCGGGGTCACCGGGGAGCTGTTTTTT. Protein product: CASSVASGVTGELFF. The chain links TRBV2 to TRBJ2-2; 9 bases match TRBD2. Unmatched junction bases numbered 4, after V lost 4 bases and J lost 4 bases. The germline V gene encodes CDR1 SNHLY and CDR2 FYNNEI. The CDR3 covers 15 residues.

Details on this clonotype: An end of the junction does not agree with germline; a read error may underlie this. V is TRBV6-2 or TRBV6-3 and J is TRBJ2-7; a possible D gene is TRBD2 (6 bases). The germline CDR1 and CDR2 sequences are MNHEY and SVGEGT. The CDR3 extends over 15 amino acids. As DNA, the CDR3 is TGTGCCAGCAGACTTCCCGGGACTGCTTCCTACGAGCAGTATTTC. It is translated as CASRLPGTASYEQYF.

In the case of this clonotype: An end of the junction does not agree with germline; a read error may underlie this. The chain carries TRBV7-8 and TRBJ2-5; D possibly corresponds to TRBD2 (5 bases). CDR3 size: 13 residues. Germline V gene sequence: CDR1 SGHVS, CDR2 FQNEAQ. The CDR3 DNA is TGTGCCAGCTCCCGGGGTGTTAAAGAGGCCCAGTACTTC. This translates into CASSRGVKEAQYF.

Note on this clonotype: At one boundary the junction diverges from the germline segment, which might be a read error. V gene TRBV11-2 combines with J gene TRBJ2-1; 9 bases map to TRBD2. The CDR3 runs 16 residues. The germline CDR1 and CDR2 sequences are SGHAT and FQNNGV. The CDR3 DNA reads as TGTGCGAGCAGCTTGGAGCTCCTAGCGGGAATGAATGAGCAGTTATTC. Translating gives CASSLELLAGMNEQLF.

This clonotype was detected once. Germline and junction disagree at one end, which may indicate a read error. This rearrangement joins TRBV6-2 or TRBV6-3 to TRBJ2-1; D remains ambiguous. This CDR3 has 13 residues. CDR1 MNHEY and CDR2 SVGEGT come from the germline V gene. CDR3 DNA sequence: TGTGCCAGCAGTTACAGAGCGAACAATGAGCAGTCCTTC. Amino acid sequence: CASSYRANNEQSF.

This chain links TRBV29-1 with TRBJ1-1; a weak D match, TRBD1 (5 bases). This CDR3 contains 12 residues. Trimming stripped 4 bases from V and 4 bases from J, with 10 bases between. Germline-derived CDR1 and CDR2 are SQVTM and ANQGSEA. The chain's CDR3 is CSVGKGSTEAFF. CDR3 DNA: TGCAGCGTTGGGAAGGGGAGCACTGAAGCTTTCTTT. The whole variable domain, remainder taken from reference TRBV29-1 and TRBJ1-1, is SAVISQKPSRDICQRGTSLTIQCQVDSQVTMMFWYRQQPGQSLTLIATANQGSEATYESGFVIDKFPISRPNLTFSTLTVSNMSPEDSSIYLCSVGKGSTEAFFGQGTRLTVV.

On this clonotype: The junction shows a germline mismatch at one end, possibly a read error. This chain links TRBV5-6 with TRBJ2-7, with 9 bases lining up with TRBD2. The CDR3 runs to 17 residues. Germline V gene lookup returns CDR1 SGHDT and CDR2 YYEEEE. The CDR3 coding sequence is TGTGCCAGCAGCTTGGATGCTAGCGGGGTTTCCTCCTACGAGCAATACTTC. Translation gives CASSLDASGVSSYEQYF.

About this clonotype itself: The CDR3 ends on some other residue instead of the conserved phenylalanine or tryptophan, so this is likely a read error. This chain joins TRBV4-1 and TRBJ1-1; D remains unclear. Germline V gene lookup returns CDR1 MGHRA and CDR2 YSYEKL. The CDR3 has 13 residues. This CDR3 reads CASSHPLNTEAFV. The CDR3 coding sequence is TGTGCCAGTAGCCATCCCCTGAACACTGAAGCTTTCGTT.

This clonotype has more than one count but fewer than ten. A junction boundary mismatches the germline segment, possibly from a read error. The chain links TRBV12-3 or TRBV12-4 to TRBJ1-2; D perhaps matches TRBD1 (6 bases). This CDR3 is built from 14 residues. As DNA, the CDR3 is TGTGTCAGCAGTTTAGAGGGGGGGAACTATGGCTACACCTTC. Translated, it gives CVSSLEGGNYGYTF.

This rearrangement joins TRBV11-1 to TRBJ2-7; 7 bases match TRBD1. The CDR3 runs 14 residues. J lost 3 bases, V lost 4 bases, and 6 bases had no gene match. The germline V gene has CDR1 SGHAT and CDR2 FQDESV (reference sequence). The CDR3 DNA sequence: TGTGCCAGCAGCTACGGACAGGAGGACTACGAGCAGTACTTC. This sequence encodes CASSYGQEDYEQYF.

A note on this clonotype: A much larger clone sits a single nucleotide away, making a read error possible. The chain couples TRBV11-2 to TRBJ1-4, with TRBD1 as a possible D gene (6 bases). CDR1 and CDR2 (germline): SGHAT, FQNNGV. The CDR3 consists of 14 residues. The V end lost 5 bases, the J end lost 6 bases, and 13 bases lay between the germline ends. The CDR3 DNA is TGTGCCAGCAGCCTTGGGGGCCCCGATGAAAAACTGTTTTTT. It is translated as CASSLGGPDEKLFF.

A note on this clonotype: A junction boundary mismatches the germline segment, possibly from a read error. The chain is built from TRBV6-6 and TRBJ2-7; tentatively, D is TRBD2 (5 bases). CDR1 and CDR2 (germline): MNHNY, SVGAGI (reference sequence). This CDR3 has 15 amino acids. CDR3 sequence (DNA): TGTGCCAGCAGTTACCAGAGTCGCTGGGGTAGCGAGCAATACTTC. This translates into CASSYQSRWGSEQYF.

Concerning this clonotype itself: At one boundary the junction diverges from the germline segment, which might be a read error. The chain links TRBV6-1 to TRBJ2-1; 12 bases map to TRBD2. The CDR3 loop spans 16 amino acids. Germline CDR1 MNHNS, CDR2 SASEGT. The CDR3 coding sequence is TGTGCGAGCAGTGAAGAGACTAGCGGGAGATATAATGAGCAGTTCTTC. Amino acid sequence: CASSEETSGRYNEQFF.

This clonotype has at least ten counts. The genes are TRBV30 and TRBJ2-7; weak D call: TRBD1 (5 bases). The CDR3 loop spans 13 amino acids. Trimming removed 0 bases at V and 7 bases at J, with 13 bases between. From germline, CDR1 is GTSNPN and CDR2 SVGIG (reference sequence). The CDR3 loop reads CAWSVGAVREQYF. CDR3 in DNA: TGTGCCTGGAGTGTTGGGGCGGTCAGGGAGCAGTACTTC.

V and J are TRBV12-3 or TRBV12-4 and TRBJ1-5; D is unresolved. CDR3 length equals 15 residues. V shed 4 bases and J shed 9 bases, with 19 bases lying between them. The chain's CDR3 is CASSSGQGSCLPQHF. The CDR3 DNA reads as TGTGCCAGCAGTTCTGGGCAAGGAAGCTGTCTGCCCCAGCATTTT.

This clonotype was detected ten times or more. This chain links TRBV29-1 with TRBJ1-5; D may be TRBD1 (6 bases). V lost 7 bases to trimming and J lost 0 bases, with 13 bases between them. The CDR3 has 14 amino acids. The germline V gene has CDR1 SQVTM and CDR2 ANQGSEA. The CDR3: CSAAQGNSNQPQHF. In DNA form, the CDR3 reads TGCAGCGCTGCACAGGGTAATAGCAATCAGCCCCAGCATTTT.

The sample holds a few counts of this clonotype. The junction departs from the called germline gene at one end, perhaps through a read error. The chain has TRBV7-3 and TRBJ2-2, with D tentatively TRBD2 (5 bases). CDR1 is SGHTA, CDR2 FQGTGA, per germline. The length of the CDR3 is 15 residues. The DNA of the CDR3 is TGTACCAGTAGCTTAAGTCCGGCTAACACCGGGGAACTGTTTTTT. This codes for CTSSLSPANTGELFF.

Concerning this clonotype: Germline is not matched at one junction end, which may reflect a read error. The chain has TRBV7-3 and TRBJ2-1; 11 bases fit TRBD2. There are 15 residues in the CDR3. From germline, CDR1 is SGHTA and CDR2 FQGTGA. CDR3 in DNA: TGTACCAGCAGCTTGACTAGCGGGAAACCCAATGAGCAATTCTTC. Encoded protein: CTSSLTSGKPNEQFF.

J is TRBJ2-3 and V is TRBV29-1; D not resolved. The J call could be wrong; TRBJ1-5 is a better fit for the DNA end. The CDR3 covers 13 residues. CDR1 is SQVTM and CDR2 is ANQGSEA in the germline V gene. The CDR3 spells CSVIRGNTDTQHF. The CDR3 DNA follows: TGCAGCGTTATACGCGGGAACACAGATACGCAGCATTTT.

Remarks on this clonotype: One junction end disagrees with the germline gene, perhaps due to a read error. The gene calls are TRBV12-5 and TRBJ2-7, with TRBD1 matching over 7 bases. The length of the CDR3 is 13 residues. Per germline, CDR1 LGHNT and CDR2 FRNRAP. Here the CDR3 DNA reads TGTGCCAGTGAGGGGGCCGGTTCCTACGAGCAGTATTTC. It encodes CASEGAGSYEQYF.

As concerns this clonotype: The CDR3 ends on some other residue instead of the conserved phenylalanine or tryptophan, so this is likely a read error. The chain uses TRBV14 and TRBJ1-1; TRBD1 agrees at 8 bases. This CDR3 comprises 15 residues. Germline V gene lookup returns CDR1 SGHDN and CDR2 FVKESK. The chain's CDR3 is CTSSQDSRDRSEAFI. The CDR3 DNA reads as TGTACCAGCAGCCAAGATTCCCGGGACAGGTCGGAAGCTTTCATT.

The table lists this clonotype with a few counts. This chain links TRBV11-2 with TRBJ1-2; perhaps TRBD1 as D (5 bases). The V gene's germline CDR1 is SGHAT and CDR2 FQNNGV. This CDR3 contains 17 residues. V lost 3 bases and J 1 base, leaving 18 bases between the germline ends. This CDR3 is CASSFGGAGWDNYGYTF. CDR3 sequence (DNA): TGTGCCAGCAGCTTTGGCGGAGCAGGGTGGGATAACTATGGCTACACCTTC.

This clonotype has at least ten counts. The chain uses TRBV28 and TRBJ1-2; a weak D match, TRBD1 (6 bases). The V end was cut by 5 bases, the J end by 8 bases, with 18 bases between. Germline loops: CDR1 MDHEN, CDR2 SYDVKM. There are 14 residues in the CDR3. CDR3 coding DNA: TGTGCCAGCAGTCCCGGGACACCTCAGGGAGGCTACACCTTC. This gives the protein CASSPGTPQGGYTF.

This clonotype is a singleton in its sample. The junction and the germline gene differ at one end; a read error may be behind it. The chain joins TRBV11-2 to TRBJ2-2; a possible D gene is TRBD2 (6 bases). The CDR3 has 16 residues. Germline V gene lookup returns CDR1 SGHAT and CDR2 FQNNGV. The CDR3: CACSLAIGGEHQGAVF. The CDR3 DNA is TGTGCCTGCAGCTTAGCAATAGGAGGGGAACACCAGGGAGCTGTTTTT. Combining the CDR3 with reference TRBV11-2 and TRBJ2-2 gives the whole variable domain EAGVAQSPRYKIIEKRQSVAFWCNPISGHATLYWYQQILGQGPKLLIQFQNNGVVDDSQLPKDRFSAERLKGVDSTLKIQPAKLEDSAVYLCACSLAIGGEHQGAVFGEGSRLTVL.